This T cell receptor (beta chain) was found in a study of T cells in women clearing cervical HPV infection. As for the study in general: Donors had HPV16-related CIN3 or worse; 2 had invasive cancer. Blood came at first lesion visit for cases, post-clearance for controls.

Trimming took 5 bases from V and 2 from J; bases not matched to a gene: 8. Germline V CDR1 and CDR2: LNHDA, SQIVND (reference sequence). The CDR3 is 16 amino acids. Notes on this clone: Its antigen remains unknown. The CDR3 extends 3 residues past the end of the read, so its final part is completed from the germline J gene.

The method was immunoSEQ multiplex PCR; TCRdb's version includes in-frame clones alone and lacks a portion of them. With 25,000 to 35,000 clones in the sample, the ten largest clones hold roughly a sixth. Findings and caveats of the study: CIN3+ cases had significantly higher TCR richness than controls; evenness did not differ. Combining TCR richness with V gene abundances gave approximately 0.8 AUC.

This receptor was identified in a woman between 18 and 75 years old with a cervical HPV16 infection that either progressed to CIN3+ or cleared (not recorded which). The V call is TRBV19, the J call TRBJ2-5, with 10 bases fitting TRBD2. Sequenced material: blood buffy coat. The CDR3 sequence is CASSPLAGVNQETQYF. Partial CDR3 DNA: TGTGCCAGTAGTCCGCTAGCGGGGGTAAATCAAGAGACC.